This T cell receptor (beta chain) was sequenced in a study of beta chain features in type 1 diabetes. The wider study: Age, gender, cell numbers and subset yield matched between patients and controls.

In its sample, this clone was seen a few times. Its antigen is unidentified. Trimming removed 2 bases from V and 5 bases from J, with 4 bases in between. The CDR3 spans 11 residues. Germline loops: CDR1 SGHRS, CDR2 YFSETQ. Reverse transcription of all isolated RNA meant that expressed TCRB transcripts were sequenced. Sequencing used immunoSEQ multiplex PCR; TCRdb keeps in-frame clones, though not all of them. Here the sample spans roughly 340,000 clones, roughly 13% being singletons. Study observations and caveats: The VDJ junctions of type 1 diabetes patients carried fewer insertions and more deletions. The study found that naive, central memory and Treg TCRB repertoires appeared more similar in patients than in healthy donors. For Type 1 diabetes patients, all four CD4+ subsets carried TCRB CDR3s that were moderately but significantly shorter.

The clonotype was recovered from a young woman with type 1 diabetes. V is TRBV5-1 and J is TRBJ2-5; no reliable D call. The sample comprised naive CD4+ T cells from blood. CDR3 in amino acids: CASSFRETQYF. CDR3 nucleotides: TGCGCCAGCAGCTTCCGGGAGACCCAGTACTTC.